This entry lists 18 T cell receptor beta chains sequenced from one sample in a study of blood T cell repertoires in COVID-19. Profiled with immunoSEQ multiplex PCR; TCRdb holds only in-frame clones, not every one. Found here are about 210,000 clones, more than 70% of them singletons; the top ten hold approximately 4.3%. Specimen: PBMCs or T cells enriched from blood (not recorded which). The receptor source for this set is a young man with acute COVID-19.

This clone has only one observation. The V and J genes are TRBV6-5 and TRBJ2-7, with TRBD2 matching 7 bases. The trim removed 0 bases at V and 6 bases at J, leaving 8 bases unmatched. The CDR3 loop spans 15 amino acids. Germline V gene lookup returns CDR1 MNHEY and CDR2 SVGAGI. The CDR3 reads CASSYSRDTGGEQYF. Here the CDR3 DNA reads TGTGCCAGCAGTTACTCAAGAGACACGGGGGGCGAGCAGTACTTC.

CDR3 in DNA: TGTGCCATCAGTGAGTCTCTACCCCGAGACAGTCTCTATGGCTACACCTTC. Encoded protein: CAISESLPRDSLYGYTF. This rearrangement joins TRBV10-3 to TRBJ1-2, with D possibly TRBD1 on 5 matching bases. Trimming took 0 bases from V and 4 from J, leaving 18 bases between them. CDR1 and CDR2 (germline): ENHRY, SYGVKD. CDR3 size: 17 residues.

The CDR3 is CASSIQLATDTQYF. As DNA, the CDR3 is TGTGCCAGTAGTATTCAGCTAGCCACAGATACGCAGTATTTT. The V gene is TRBV19, the J gene TRBJ2-3; D possibly corresponds to TRBD2 (5 bases). This CDR3 region has 14 residues. Germline CDR1 and CDR2: LNHDA and SQIVND (reference sequence). With 3 bases removed from V and 2 bases from J, the gap between germline ends came to 9 bases.

The chain employs TRBV14 and TRBJ1-2; D remains unclear. Per the germline V gene, CDR1 is SGHDN and CDR2 is FVKESK. V shed 2 bases and J shed 8 bases, with 15 bases lying between them. The CDR3 loop spans 14 amino acids. This chain's CDR3 is CASSQSGSPGGYTF. The CDR3 bases are TGTGCCAGCAGCCAATCCGGGAGCCCTGGGGGCTACACCTTC.

The chain joins TRBV6-5 to TRBJ1-1; TRBD1 might be the D (5 bases). The ends were cut back, 5 bases at V and 5 bases at J, with 15 bases in the middle. This CDR3 comprises 14 residues. Germline-derived CDR1 and CDR2 are MNHEY and SVGAGI. The CDR3: CASSTARKGTEAFF. The DNA for the CDR3 is TGTGCCAGCAGTACCGCCCGGAAGGGGACTGAAGCTTTCTTT.

The chain joins TRBV11-2 to TRBJ1-2; D uncertain. The germline V gene has CDR1 SGHAT and CDR2 FQNNGV. The CDR3 runs 15 residues. Trimming took 0 bases from V and 0 from J, leaving 8 bases between them. CDR3 protein: CASSLESGPNYGYTF. The CDR3 region has the DNA TGTGCCAGCAGCTTAGAGTCAGGTCCTAACTATGGCTACACCTTC.

The CDR3 spells CASISYRANGYTF. The CDR3 DNA follows: TGTGCCAGCATCTCATACAGGGCTAATGGCTACACCTTC. The chain employs TRBV6-5 and TRBJ1-2, with D possibly TRBD1 on 6 matching bases. CDR1 is MNHEY, CDR2 SVGAGI, per germline. This CDR3 has 13 amino acids. The V end was cut by 7 bases, the J end by 6 bases, with 15 bases between.

The J gene is TRBJ2-2, the V gene TRBV6-4; TRBD1 matches 12 bases. V lost 3 bases to trimming and J lost 11 bases; unmatched junction nucleotides: 4. The CDR3 loop spans 14 amino acids. Germline V gives CDR1 MRHNA, CDR2 SNTAGT. The CDR3: CASSDSGTGGELFF. The CDR3 bases are TGTGCCAGCAGTGATTCCGGGACAGGGGGCGAGCTGTTTTTT.

The chain links TRBV4-1 to TRBJ2-5, with 8 positions matching TRBD2. Trimming at V came to 4 bases and at J to 0 bases, leaving 7 bases not matched to a gene. The CDR3 runs 16 residues. Germline values: CDR1 MGHRA, CDR2 YSYEKL. CDR3 sequence: CASSRSRGGYQETQYF. The CDR3 nucleotides read TGCGCCAGCAGCCGGTCTCGGGGGGGGTACCAAGAGACCCAGTACTTC.

V usage is TRBV11-2 and J usage is TRBJ1-2; 10 bases agree with TRBD1. CDR1 and CDR2 (germline): SGHAT, FQNNGV. There are 15 residues in the CDR3. V shed 5 bases and J 4 bases; nucleotides not matched to a gene: 7. The CDR3 coding sequence is TGTGCCAGCAGCCTAGGACAGGGGGGCCTCTATGGCTACACCTTC. Translation: CASSLGQGGLYGYTF. The variable domain in full, with the rest retrieved from reference TRBV11-2 and TRBJ1-2, is EAGVAQSPRYKIIEKRQSVAFWCNPISGHATLYWYQQILGQGPKLLIQFQNNGVVDDSQLPKDRFSAERLKGVDSTLKIQPAKLEDSAVYLCASSLGQGGLYGYTFGSGTRLTVV.

This chain uses TRBV6-1 with TRBJ1-3, with TRBD1 matching 8 bases. Looked up from germline, CDR1 is MNHNS and CDR2 is SASEGT. The V segment lost 3 bases and the J segment 1 base; nucleotides outside the gene matches: 2. The CDR3 has 15 amino acids. The CDR3 DNA reads as TGTGCCAGCAGTGAGTGGACAGGGTCTGGAAACACCATATATTTT. Protein product: CASSEWTGSGNTIYF.

The chain has TRBV7-9 and TRBJ2-7; D is perhaps TRBD1 (6 bases). Trimming removed 1 base from V and 6 bases from J, with 10 bases in between. Germline-derived CDR1 and CDR2 are SEHNR and FQNEAQ (reference sequence). This CDR3 region has 13 residues. DNA of the CDR3: TGTGCCAGCAGCTTAGAGAAAGGGGGCGAGCAGTACTTC. It translates to CASSLEKGGEQYF.

The gene calls are TRBV7-6 and TRBJ2-3, with D hard to call. The germline gives CDR1 SGHVS, CDR2 FNYEAQ. V lost 0 bases to trimming and J lost 8 bases, with 6 bases between them. The CDR3 is 12 amino acids. For the CDR3, the DNA is TGTGCCAGCAGCTTAGCGCGTGGTACGCAGTATTTT. This translates into CASSLARGTQYF.

About this clone: Mismatch with germline at one junction end may stem from a read error. The chain links TRBV29-1 to TRBJ2-7, with 8 nucleotides matching TRBD1. CDR3 length: 11 amino acids. Germline CDR1 is SQVTM and CDR2 is ANQGSEA. The CDR3 region is CSVPDRGRSHF. CDR3 bases: TGCAGCGTCCCCGACAGGGGAAGGTCGCACTTC.

V is TRBV9 and J is TRBJ1-3, with a weak D call TRBD1 (5 bases). Germline assignment: CDR1 SGDLS and CDR2 YYNGEE. The CDR3 sequence is 15 residues long. Trimming pared 4 bases from V and 2 bases from J, leaving 13 bases between. The chain's CDR3 is CASSNTQGTGNTIYF. CDR3 bases: TGTGCCAGCAGCAACACCCAGGGAACTGGAAACACCATATATTTT.

Remarks on this clone: Compared with germline, one end of the junction differs, possibly owing to a read error. The chain has TRBV20-1 and TRBJ1-2; 8 bases agree with TRBD1. Germline values: CDR1 DFQATT, CDR2 SNEGSKA (reference sequence). The CDR3 extends over 13 amino acids. DNA of the CDR3: TGCAGTGCTAGTAAGCGGGATGGACAGGGTGCCTCCTTC. Protein: CSASKRDGQGASF.

The chain combines TRBV5-5 with TRBJ2-1, with 9 bases lining up with TRBD1. The length of the CDR3 is 18 residues. V lost 0 bases, J lost 6 bases, and 13 bases stayed unmatched. CDR1 is SGHKS, CDR2 YYEKEE, per germline (reference sequence). This CDR3 reads CASSLVFRDRVKSNEQFF. CDR3 DNA sequence: TGTGCCAGCAGCTTGGTTTTCCGGGACAGGGTTAAATCCAATGAGCAGTTCTTC.

The chain recombines TRBV2 with TRBJ2-5; TRBD2 aligns across 10 bases. Germline assignment: CDR1 SNHLY and CDR2 FYNNEI. This CDR3 is built from 17 residues. Germline trimming cut 3 bases from V and 4 bases from J; bases unmatched to any gene: 11. CDR3 region: CASSEVGASGGGETQYF. The CDR3 nucleotides are TGTGCCAGCAGTGAGGTTGGGGCTAGCGGGGGCGGAGAGACCCAGTACTTC. Together with reference TRBV2 and TRBJ2-5, the CDR3 gives the full variable domain: EPEVTQTPSHQVTQMGQEVILRCVPISNHLYFYWYRQILGQKVEFLVSFYNNEISEKSEIFDDQFSVERPDGSNFTLKIRSTKLEDSAMYFCASSEVGASGGGETQYFGPGTRLLVL.